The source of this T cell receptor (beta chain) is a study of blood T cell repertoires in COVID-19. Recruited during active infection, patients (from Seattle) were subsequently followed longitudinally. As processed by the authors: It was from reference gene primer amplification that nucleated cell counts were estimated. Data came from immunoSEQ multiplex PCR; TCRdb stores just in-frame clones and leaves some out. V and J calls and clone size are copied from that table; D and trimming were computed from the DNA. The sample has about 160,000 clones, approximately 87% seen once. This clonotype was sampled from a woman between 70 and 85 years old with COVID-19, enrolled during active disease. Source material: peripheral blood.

CDR3 coding DNA: TGTGCCAGCAGCCAAGAACCGGGACAGAGTGGAAACACCATATATTTT. Protein: CASSQEPGQSGNTIYF. The rearrangement links TRBV3-1 (or the pseudogene TRBV3-2) to TRBJ1-3; 7 bases map to TRBD1. The ends lost 0 bases at V and 3 bases at J; junction bases unmatched: 5. CDR1 and CDR2 from the germline V gene are LGHDT and YNNKEL (reference sequence). The CDR3 is made up of 16 amino acids.